The 26 T cell receptor beta chains reported below all come from one sample, sequenced in a study of shared clonotypes between healthy human individuals. TCRdb's copy holds only in-frame clones and misses some; the assay was immunoSEQ multiplex PCR. Of roughly 2.5 million clones in the sample, roughly 92% were seen once. Sequenced: naive CD4+ T cells sorted from blood. Noted subset: CD45RA+ positively selected. These receptors came from a man aged 18 to 29 in good health.

The rearrangement joins TRBV28 to TRBJ1-2; no clear D gene. The CDR3 totals 15 residues. The germline V and J ends were trimmed by 4 bases and 7 bases, with 19 bases remaining between them. In germline, CDR1 is MDHEN, CDR2 SYDVKM. The CDR3, as DNA: TGTGCCAGCAGTTCCGACATGGAAACCAGTGGTGGCTACACCTTC. Amino acids: CASSSDMETSGGYTF.

This clone was picked up one time. CDR3 amino acids: CASSLVLSLNSYNEQFF. CDR3 in DNA: TGTGCCAGCAGCTTAGTTTTGTCCCTGAACTCCTACAATGAGCAGTTCTTC. The chain links TRBV7-2 to TRBJ2-1; unclear D gene. This CDR3 is built from 17 residues. Per germline, CDR1 SGHTA and CDR2 FQGNSA. V shed 1 base and J shed 0 bases, with 13 bases lying between them.

The sample holds one count of this clone. The chain employs TRBV21-1 and TRBJ2-7; no check of the table's D call, TRBD2, against the DNA was made. TRBV21-1 constitutes a pseudogene. This CDR3 has 17 residues. The CDR3 is CASSKVLIWRGGLRAGF. The CDR3 DNA is TGTGCCAGCAGCAAAGTTTTGATATGGCGGGGGGGGCTGCGCGCCGGCTTC.

CDR3 sequence: CASSLAQDYEQYF. In DNA, the CDR3 is TGCGCCAGCAGCTTGGCGCAGGACTACGAGCAGTACTTC. The gene calls are TRBV5-1 and TRBJ2-7; no clear D gene. The CDR3 contains 13 residues. V lost 0 bases and J 3 bases, leaving 7 bases between the germline ends. CDR1 and CDR2 from the germline V gene are SGHRS and YFSETQ.

This clone was recorded only once. The same CDR3 also results from other DNA sequences found in this sample. The chain is built from TRBV18 and TRBJ2-1; D uncertain. This CDR3 region has 13 residues. Germline V gives CDR1 KGHSH, CDR2 LQKENI. Trimming removed 6 bases at V and 0 bases at J, with 6 bases between. The CDR3: CASSRSSYNEQFF. In DNA, the CDR3 is TGTGCCAGCTCCCGGAGCTCCTACAATGAGCAGTTCTTC.

V gene TRBV7-2 combines with J gene TRBJ2-3, with 9 positions matching TRBD1. V dropped 6 bases and J dropped 3; count of bases not matched to a gene: 7. Germline values: CDR1 SGHTA, CDR2 FQGNSA. The CDR3 has 15 amino acids. The CDR3 loop reads CASRERTGVTDTQYF. CDR3 coding DNA: TGTGCCAGCAGGGAGAGGACAGGGGTAACAGATACGCAGTATTTT. Full variable domain (missing parts from reference TRBV7-2 and TRBJ2-3): GAGVSQSPSNKVTEKGKDVELRCDPISGHTALYWYRQSLGQGLEFLIYFQGNSAPDKSGLPSDRFSAERTGGSVSTLTIQRTQQEDSAVYLCASRERTGVTDTQYFGPGTRLTVL.

Only one count was recorded for this clone. This rearrangement joins TRBV7-9 to TRBJ2-5; 8 bases are a match to TRBD1. CDR1 is SEHNR, CDR2 FQNEAQ, per germline (reference sequence). CDR3 length equals 13 residues. Trimming removed 8 bases from V and 1 base from J; junction bases left unmatched: 3. This CDR3 is CASSGTGQETQYF. The CDR3 region has the DNA TGTGCCAGCTCCGGGACAGGCCAAGAGACCCAGTACTTC.

The chain has TRBV6-1 and TRBJ2-2; no firm D call. In germline, CDR1 is MNHNS, CDR2 SASEGT. The CDR3 is made up of 13 amino acids. The V gene lost 2 bases and the J gene lost 4 bases, with 5 bases spanning the gap. The CDR3 loop reads CASSEKVTGELFF. As DNA, the CDR3 is TGTGCCAGCAGTGAAAAGGTCACCGGGGAGCTGTTTTTT.

V gene TRBV6-5 combines with J gene TRBJ2-3; maybe TRBD1 (5 bases). V was clipped by 4 bases and J by 3 bases, with 8 bases between them. CDR1 and CDR2 (germline): MNHEY, SVGAGI. The length of the CDR3 is 13 residues. The CDR3 loop is CASSLRGTDTQYF. The DNA of the CDR3 is TGTGCCAGCAGTTTAAGGGGAACAGATACGCAGTATTTT.

This chain links TRBV5-1 with TRBJ2-5; 7 bases match TRBD1. The DNA end lines up better with TRBJ2-7; the J call may be wrong. Germline V gives CDR1 SGHRS, CDR2 YFSETQ. This CDR3 contains 14 residues. Written as DNA, the CDR3 is TGCGCCAGCAGGCTCCAGACAGGGACCTACGAGCAGTACTTC. Protein product: CASRLQTGTYEQYF.

The chain couples TRBV6-6 to TRBJ2-1; D might be TRBD2 (6 bases). Germline assignment: CDR1 MNHNY and CDR2 SVGAGI (reference sequence). CDR3 length equals 13 residues. Trimming took off 2 bases at V and 5 bases at J, with 7 bases between the two ends. Here the CDR3 DNA reads TGTGCCAGCAGTTACCGCGGGGACAATGAGCAGTTCTTC. Residues: CASSYRGDNEQFF.

CDR3 amino acids: CASSEQGKTDTQYF. The CDR3 DNA reads as TGTGCCAGCAGTGAGCAGGGTAAAACAGATACGCAGTATTTT. The chain couples TRBV2 to TRBJ2-3, with D possibly matching TRBD1 (5 bases). V was cut by 3 bases and J by 3 bases, with 10 bases left in between. The germline gives CDR1 SNHLY, CDR2 FYNNEI. The CDR3 extends over 14 amino acids. Variable domain in full (rest from reference TRBV2 and TRBJ2-3): EPEVTQTPSHQVTQMGQEVILRCVPISNHLYFYWYRQILGQKVEFLVSFYNNEISEKSEIFDDQFSVERPDGSNFTLKIRSTKLEDSAMYFCASSEQGKTDTQYFGPGTRLTVL.

The rearrangement links TRBV5-1 to TRBJ2-1; 7 nucleotides agree with TRBD2. Germline CDR1 reads SGHRS; CDR2 reads YFSETQ. The CDR3 consists of 15 residues. The J segment lost 7 bases and the V segment lost 3 bases, leaving 10 bases of the junction unmatched. This CDR3 reads CASSWTSSGGNEQFF. The CDR3 nucleotides read TGCGCCAGCAGCTGGACCTCTAGCGGAGGGAATGAGCAGTTCTTC.

The chain has TRBV5-1 and TRBJ2-7, with TRBD2 identical over 10 bases. Trimming cost V 4 bases and J 0 bases; bases outside gene matches: 7. CDR1 SGHRS and CDR2 YFSETQ come from the germline V gene. The CDR3 consists of 16 residues. DNA of the CDR3: TGCGCCAGCAGCCAAATGGCTAGCGGGAGCTCCTACGAGCAGTACTTC. This sequence encodes CASSQMASGSSYEQYF.

V is TRBV4-1 and J is TRBJ2-1; 10 bases fit TRBD2. V gave up 1 base and J gave up 4 bases; unmatched junction bases: 13. This CDR3 has 19 residues. Per germline, CDR1 MGHRA and CDR2 YSYEKL. The CDR3 loop is CASSQASGGNLGRYNEQFF. CDR3 in DNA: TGCGCCAGCAGCCAAGCTAGCGGGGGTAACCTCGGGAGGTACAATGAGCAGTTCTTC.

The gene calls are TRBV5-1 and TRBJ1-1; TRBD1 agrees at 7 bases. The CDR3 has 14 residues. With V trimmed by 4 bases and J by 4 bases, 7 bases remained unmatched. CDR1 and CDR2 from the germline V gene are SGHRS and YFSETQ. The CDR3 loop is CASSDRQGGTEAFF. The CDR3 DNA reads as TGCGCCAGCAGCGACCGACAGGGCGGCACTGAAGCTTTCTTT.

The genes are TRBV7-9 and TRBJ1-2, with D possibly matching TRBD1 (6 bases). V dropped 5 bases and J dropped 5 bases, with 12 bases sitting between them. Per the germline V gene, CDR1 is SEHNR and CDR2 is FQNEAQ (reference sequence). This CDR3 contains 13 residues. In DNA, the CDR3 is TGTGCCAGCAGCCCTTCGGACAGATATGGCTACACCTTC. Translating it yields CASSPSDRYGYTF.

The rearrangement uses TRBV5-5 and TRBJ2-7; D is perhaps TRBD1 (5 bases). The germline CDR1 and CDR2 sequences are SGHKS and YYEKEE (reference sequence). The germline V and J ends were trimmed by 3 bases and 2 bases, with 15 bases remaining between them. This CDR3 spans 15 amino acids. DNA of the CDR3: TGTGCCAGCAGCTCATTGGGGCAGGCGCCCTACGAGCAGTACTTC. It specifies CASSSLGQAPYEQYF.

CDR3 region: CSVQAGRPGELFF. The CDR3 DNA reads TGCAGCGTTCAGGCCGGGCGACCCGGGGAGCTGTTTTTT. The V and J genes are TRBV29-1 and TRBJ2-2; D ambiguous. The germline V gene has CDR1 SQVTM and CDR2 ANQGSEA. This CDR3 has 13 amino acids. Trimming took 5 bases from V and 6 from J, leaving 13 bases between them.

This chain joins TRBV6-6 and TRBJ1-5; D not resolved. In germline, CDR1 is MNHNY, CDR2 SVGAGI (reference sequence). This CDR3 region has 14 residues. V was clipped by 2 bases and J by 2 bases, with 7 bases between them. CDR3: CASSYQVGNQPQHF. For the CDR3, the DNA is TGTGCCAGCAGTTACCAAGTTGGCAATCAGCCCCAGCATTTT.

V usage is TRBV10-3 and J usage is TRBJ2-5; D unresolved. CDR1 and CDR2 (germline): ENHRY, SYGVKD. The V end lost 0 bases, the J end lost 4 bases, and 12 bases lay between the germline ends. CDR3 length: 15 amino acids. The CDR3 is CAISESWNPPETQYF. CDR3 sequence (DNA): TGTGCCATCAGTGAGTCGTGGAATCCCCCAGAGACCCAGTACTTC.

J is TRBJ1-2 and V is TRBV4-1; the match to TRBD1 covers 8 bases. The V gene end was trimmed by 6 bases and the J gene end by 5 bases; junction bases not matched to a gene: 11. Germline V gives CDR1 MGHRA, CDR2 YSYEKL. This CDR3 contains 15 residues. The chain's CDR3 is CASSPADRAGYGYTF. The CDR3 bases are TGCGCCAGCAGTCCCGCGGACAGGGCCGGATATGGCTACACCTTC.

This chain connects TRBV11-3 to TRBJ2-2; D ambiguous. The CDR3 covers 15 residues. Trimming cost V 3 bases and J 0 bases, with 8 bases left between them. The germline V gene encodes CDR1 SGHNT and CDR2 YENEEA. This CDR3 is CASSFTPTNTGELFF. DNA for the CDR3: TGTGCCAGCAGCTTCACTCCGACGAACACCGGGGAGCTGTTTTTT.

This rearrangement joins TRBV27 to TRBJ2-5, with D perhaps TRBD1 (6 bases). CDR1 and CDR2 (germline): MNHEY, SMNVEV (reference sequence). Trimming cost V 3 bases and J 1 base, with 18 bases left between them. This CDR3 contains 17 residues. CDR3 amino acids: CASSLTAGTTRQETQYF. CDR3 nucleotide sequence: TGTGCCAGCAGTTTGACCGCCGGGACAACCCGCCAAGAGACCCAGTACTTC.

The V and J genes are TRBV14 and TRBJ1-1, with D possibly being TRBD1 (5 bases). Trimming removed 5 bases at V and 1 base at J, with 8 bases between. CDR3 length: 13 residues. Germline CDR1 reads SGHDN; CDR2 reads FVKESK. The CDR3: CASSRDQNTEAFF. DNA of the CDR3: TGTGCCAGCAGCAGGGACCAGAACACTGAAGCTTTCTTT.

This clone is a singleton in its sample. V usage is TRBV2 and J usage is TRBJ2-2; D possibly corresponds to TRBD1 (5 bases). Per the germline V gene, CDR1 is SNHLY and CDR2 is FYNNEI. Deletions cut 5 bases from V and 6 bases from J, with 13 bases between. The CDR3 is 14 amino acids. CDR3 nucleotide sequence: TGTGCCAGCAGTCTCCGGACATACTCCGGGGAGCTGTTTTTT. It specifies CASSLRTYSGELFF.